The sequence of this T cell receptor beta chain was determined in a study of PD-L1 blockade in urothelial cancer. The overall study: Males with bladder-origin urothelial cancer constituted most of the 29 patients.

The CDR3 runs to 10 residues. Germline loops: CDR1 SNHLY, CDR2 FYNNEI. Germline trimming cut 9 bases from V and 7 bases from J; bases unmatched to any gene: 1. Generated by immunoSEQ multiplex PCR, the TCRdb table keeps only in-frame clones and is missing some. The sample lists 20,000 to 30,000 clones, approximately 86% seen once, with approximately 32% in the top ten. This rearrangement joins TRBV2 to TRBJ1-2; the match to TRBD1 covers 8 bases. The receptor comes from a man aged 60 to 75 with urothelial cancer. Sequenced here: PBMCs, sampled around atezolizumab (anti-PD-L1) treatment. CDR3 loop: CASGQGGYTF. DNA for the CDR3: TGTGCCAGTGGACAGGGTGGCTACACCTTC.